Listed here are 22 T cell receptor beta chains from one sample, sequenced in a study of blood T cells in healthy people across ages. The use of a sample-barcoded 5' primer and a J-beta primer mix characterized a second PCR of roughly 6 to 12 cycles. TCRdb re-derived calls from the 5' RACE reads in MiXCR, one entry per CDR3 protein. The sample holds about 1,500,000 distinct CDR3 sequences, approximately 38% seen once. The sequenced sample was blood. The origin of the receptors is a woman between 18 and 30 years old in good health.

The chain links TRBV12-3 or TRBV12-4 to TRBJ1-4, with TRBD1 matching over 7 bases. The V and J ends lost 5 bases and 8 bases, in that order; junction bases with no gene match: 8. This CDR3 spans 14 amino acids. CDR3 sequence: CASSPDRAAEKLFF. The CDR3, as DNA: TGTGCCAGCAGTCCTGACAGGGCGGCGGAAAAACTGTTTTTT.

The rearrangement joins TRBV4-1 to TRBJ2-1, with D unresolved. Per germline, CDR1 MGHRA and CDR2 YSYEKL. The CDR3 runs to 13 residues. With 1 base removed from V and 10 bases from J, the gap between germline ends came to 11 bases. CDR3 nucleotides: TGCGCCAGCAGCCAAGTCCTTCACTACGAGCAGTTCTTC. It translates to CASSQVLHYEQFF.

This clonotype was observed at least ten times. The V call is TRBV9, the J call TRBJ1-2; 8 bases are shared with TRBD1. J was trimmed by 6 bases and V by 2 bases; bases with no gene match: 12. The CDR3 consists of 16 residues. Germline CDR1 is SGDLS and CDR2 is YYNGEE. As DNA, the CDR3 is TGTGCCAGCAGCGTCCGGACAGGGTCGAGTAATGATGGCTACACCTTC. Protein sequence: CASSVRTGSSNDGYTF. Using reference TRBV9 and TRBJ1-2 for the parts outside the CDR3, the full variable domain is DSGVTQTPKHLITATGQRVTLRCSPRSGDLSVYWYQQSLDQGLQFLIQYYNGEERAKGNILERFSAQQFPDLHSELNLSSLELGDSALYFCASSVRTGSSNDGYTFGSGTRLTVV.

The chain links TRBV9 to TRBJ2-7; D possibly corresponds to TRBD2 (6 bases). The CDR3 has 14 amino acids. Germline CDR1 reads SGDLS; CDR2 reads YYNGEE. The V gene lost 4 bases and the J gene lost 6 bases, with 17 bases spanning the gap. CDR3 sequence (DNA): TGTGCCAGCAGCCCCCCCACAAGGGACTCCGAGCAGTACTTC. It translates to CASSPPTRDSEQYF.

The chain joins TRBV12-3 or TRBV12-4 to TRBJ1-1, with D possibly being TRBD1 (6 bases). Trimming took 4 bases from V and 11 from J, leaving 20 bases between them. This CDR3 has 14 amino acids. CDR3 sequence (DNA): TGTGCCAGCAGTTCCCCGGGGGGCGCACTAGCCGCTTTCTTT. It yields the protein CASSSPGGALAAFF.

This rearrangement joins TRBV28 to TRBJ2-1; 11 nucleotides line up with TRBD2. J lost 7 bases, V lost 6 bases, and 11 bases had no gene match. The CDR3 length is 16 residues. The germline V gene encodes CDR1 MDHEN and CDR2 SYDVKM. The CDR3 region has the DNA TGTGCCAGCAGCACCTCCGGGACTAGCGGAACTAATGAGCAGTTCTTC. This encodes CASSTSGTSGTNEQFF.

The chain employs TRBV7-2 and TRBJ1-2, with unresolved D. The germline V gene encodes CDR1 SGHTA and CDR2 FQGNSA. V gave up 1 base and J gave up 5 bases, with 11 bases separating them. The CDR3 covers 14 residues. Here the CDR3 reads CASSLVTVLYGYTF. The CDR3 DNA reads as TGTGCCAGCAGCTTAGTGACGGTCCTATATGGCTACACCTTC.

V gene TRBV27 combines with J gene TRBJ2-5; 10 nucleotides line up with TRBD2. Germline V gene data show CDR1 as MNHEY and CDR2 as SMNVEV (reference sequence). The CDR3 spans 15 residues. Unmatched junction bases numbered 10, after V lost 5 bases and J lost 7 bases. CDR3 loop: CASSIIAGGGGTQYF. The CDR3, as DNA: TGTGCCAGCAGTATCATAGCGGGGGGTGGGGGGACCCAGTACTTC.

This clonotype was found a few times. CDR3 sequence: CAISKGLAGNNEQFF. The CDR3 DNA is TGTGCCATTTCGAAGGGACTAGCGGGCAACAATGAGCAGTTCTTC. The genes are TRBV10-3 and TRBJ2-1, with 12 bases fitting TRBD2. The CDR3 is 15 residues long. The germline V gene has CDR1 ENHRY and CDR2 SYGVKD. The junction had 8 bases not matched to a gene; V was cut back by 9 bases and J by 5 bases.

The chain links TRBV6-5 to TRBJ2-5; possibly TRBD1 for D (5 bases). CDR3 length: 15 residues. The germline V and J ends were trimmed by 0 bases and 5 bases, with 13 bases remaining between them. The V gene's germline CDR1 is MNHEY and CDR2 SVGAGI. CDR3 in amino acids: CASSYSRQGGETQYF. CDR3 sequence (DNA): TGTGCCAGCAGTTACTCGAGGCAGGGTGGTGAGACCCAGTACTTC.

This clonotype has just a few counts. The chain joins TRBV7-9 to TRBJ2-7; D is perhaps TRBD1 (6 bases). This CDR3 contains 15 residues. Germline V gene sequence: CDR1 SEHNR, CDR2 FQNEAQ (reference sequence). The V end was cut by 5 bases, the J end by 2 bases, with 16 bases between. CDR3 protein: CASSQQGTGTYEQYF. The CDR3 nucleotides read TGTGCCAGCAGCCAACAGGGTACGGGAACCTACGAGCAGTACTTC.

The chain is built from TRBV18 and TRBJ1-5, with TRBD1 as a possible D gene (5 bases). This CDR3 is built from 15 residues. The germline gives CDR1 KGHSH, CDR2 LQKENI. V gave up 3 bases and J gave up 3 bases, with 12 bases separating them. The CDR3 sequence is CASSPTGLFNQPQHF. The CDR3 nucleotides are TGTGCCAGCTCACCTACGGGACTTTTCAATCAGCCCCAGCATTTT.

The rearrangement joins TRBV5-1 to TRBJ1-1, with D tentatively TRBD1 (5 bases). Between the trimmed V and J ends, which lost 0 bases and 1 base, there was a span of 13 bases. Germline values: CDR1 SGHRS, CDR2 YFSETQ. CDR3 size: 16 residues. In DNA, the CDR3 is TGCGCCAGCAGCTTGGTTCCCACCAGGGAGAACACTGAAGCTTTCTTT. This encodes CASSLVPTRENTEAFF.

V and J are TRBV12-3 or TRBV12-4 and TRBJ2-6; TRBD1 or TRBD2 may be the D gene (5 bases each). V lost 5 bases to trimming and J lost 0 bases, with 20 bases between them. The CDR3 length is 19 residues. CDR3 sequence: CASSPLGGGSVSGANVLTF. The CDR3 DNA is TGTGCCAGCAGTCCACTTGGTGGGGGTTCCGTCTCTGGGGCCAACGTCCTGACTTTC.

The J gene is TRBJ2-2, the V gene TRBV14, with D perhaps matching TRBD1 (6 bases). Trimming took off 6 bases at V and 4 bases at J, with 12 bases between the two ends. There are 14 residues in the CDR3. The germline V gene has CDR1 SGHDN and CDR2 FVKESK. CDR3 DNA sequence: TGTGCCAGCAGGACTGACAGGATCACCGGGGAGCTGTTTTTT. Protein: CASRTDRITGELFF. Full variable domain (outside the CDR3, taken from reference TRBV14 and TRBJ2-2): EAGVTQFPSHSVIEKGQTVTLRCDPISGHDNLYWYRRVMGKEIKFLLHFVKESKQDESGMPNNRFLAERTGGTYSTLKVQPAELEDSGVYFCASRTDRITGELFFGEGSRLTVL.

The chain couples TRBV28 to TRBJ2-7; D is tentatively TRBD1 or TRBD2 (5 bases each). The CDR3 contains 19 residues. V dropped 3 bases and J dropped 0 bases, with 24 bases sitting between them. Germline CDR1 MDHEN, CDR2 SYDVKM. The CDR3 loop is CASSFLNYDGTATSYEQYF. CDR3 nucleotides: TGTGCCAGCAGTTTCTTGAATTATGACGGGACGGCGACCTCCTACGAGCAGTACTTC.

The chain joins TRBV6-1 to TRBJ2-2, with TRBD2 matching 9 bases. The germline gives CDR1 MNHNS, CDR2 SASEGT. The CDR3 runs 14 residues. V was clipped by 8 bases and J by 4 bases; unmatched bases: 5. CDR3 DNA sequence: TGTGCCAGCCTTCTAGCGGGATCCACCGGGGAGCTGTTTTTT. This codes for CASLLAGSTGELFF.

The chain is built from TRBV7-3 and TRBJ1-2; 7 nucleotides match TRBD1. This CDR3 comprises 15 residues. With 6 bases clipped from V and 2 bases from J, the junction kept 9 bases outside the gene matches. CDR1 is SGHTA and CDR2 is FQGTGA in the germline V gene. CDR3 nucleotides: TGTGCCAGCAGGTCTGACAGGGAACCCAACTATGGCTACACCTTC. Its protein product is CASRSDREPNYGYTF.

The CDR3 sequence: CASSFLGQPYNEQYF. CDR3 DNA: TGTGCCAGCAGCTTCTTAGGACAGCCTTACAATGAGCAGTACTTC. The chain joins TRBV27 to TRBJ2-1; perhaps TRBD1 as D (6 bases). The DNA end is a closer match to TRBJ2-7, so the J assignment may be wrong. The CDR3 has 15 residues. Per the germline V gene, CDR1 is MNHEY and CDR2 is SMNVEV (reference sequence).

This clonotype was counted at least ten times. The rearrangement uses TRBV5-1 and TRBJ2-1, with 9 positions matching TRBD2. There are 17 residues in the CDR3. With V trimmed by 2 bases and J by 1 base, 7 bases remained unmatched. Germline V gives CDR1 SGHRS, CDR2 YFSETQ. The CDR3: CASSFRREGRSYNEQFF. The CDR3 nucleotides read TGCGCCAGCAGCTTCAGGCGGGAGGGCCGGTCCTACAATGAGCAGTTCTTC.

The V and J genes are TRBV20-1 and TRBJ2-3, with 16 nucleotides matching TRBD2. V dropped 0 bases and J dropped 1; count of bases not matched to a gene: 13. This CDR3 spans 21 amino acids. Germline V lookup: CDR1 DFQATT, CDR2 SNEGSKA (reference sequence). The CDR3 sequence is CSARDPSGTSGRARGTDTQYF. The DNA of the CDR3 is TGCAGTGCTAGAGATCCCTCCGGGACTAGCGGGAGGGCCAGGGGCACAGATACGCAGTATTTT.

This clonotype was detected a few times. V and J are TRBV4-2 and TRBJ2-1, with 10 nucleotides matching TRBD2. J was trimmed by 7 bases and V by 1 base; bases with no gene match: 4. CDR3 length: 15 amino acids. CDR1 is LGHNA and CDR2 is YNFKEQ in the germline V gene. CDR3 nucleotide sequence: TGTGCCAGCAGCCAAGTTAGCGGGGGGTCAAATGAGCAGTTCTTC. It codes for CASSQVSGGSNEQFF.